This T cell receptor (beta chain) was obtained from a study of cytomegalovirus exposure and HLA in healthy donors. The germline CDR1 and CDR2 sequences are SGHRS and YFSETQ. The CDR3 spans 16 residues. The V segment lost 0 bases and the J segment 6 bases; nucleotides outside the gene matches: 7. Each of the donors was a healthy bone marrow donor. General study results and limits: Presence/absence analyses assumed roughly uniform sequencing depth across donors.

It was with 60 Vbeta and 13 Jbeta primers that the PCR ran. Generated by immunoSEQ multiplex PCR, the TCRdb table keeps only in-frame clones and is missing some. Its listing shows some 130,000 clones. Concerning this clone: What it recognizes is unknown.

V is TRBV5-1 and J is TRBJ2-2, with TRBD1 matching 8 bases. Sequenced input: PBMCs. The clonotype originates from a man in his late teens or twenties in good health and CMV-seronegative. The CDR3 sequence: CASSLGPLQGAGELFF. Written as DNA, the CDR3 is TGCGCCAGCAGCTTGGGGCCCCTACAGGGGGCCGGGGAGCTGTTTTTT.